This TCR beta chain was recorded in a study of blood T cells in healthy people across ages. Combining a sample-barcoded 5' primer with a J-beta primer mix, a second PCR ran for roughly 6 to 12 cycles. Every cDNA molecule bore a tag from a template-switch adaptor containing 12 random nucleotides. TCRdb passed the 5' RACE reads through MiXCR, listing each CDR3 protein once. The table records around 870,000 distinct CDR3 sequences, under 35% of them present only once. This CDR3 is built from 11 residues. CDR1 and CDR2 from the germline V gene are DFQATT and SNEGSKA (reference sequence). The donors, healthy Caucasians from Russia, were aged roughly 6 to 90. Each donor's blood draw was ten milliliters of peripheral blood.

The V call is TRBV20-1, the J call TRBJ2-1; D not resolved. The J call may be incorrect, as the DNA end agrees better with TRBJ2-7. The sequence derives from a woman at least 80 years old in good health. Sequences were obtained from blood. The CDR3 here is CSVYENYEQYF. The CDR3 DNA reads TGCAGCGTCTATGAGAACTACGAGCAGTACTTC.